A single T cell receptor (beta chain) is shown here with its context. The antigen is not known. This specimen belongs to a study of shared clonotypes between healthy human individuals. Positively selected for CCR7, the CD45RO-negative cells used as naive CD8 cells excluded terminally differentiated effector memory CD45RA+ cells. Every subset had its genomic DNA shared out evenly among several immunoSEQ plates. Sequenced by immunoSEQ multiplex PCR; TCRdb stores in-frame clones only, minus some. The table includes around 1,900,000 clones, around 93% detected once. J was trimmed by 0 bases and V by 7 bases; bases with no gene match: 5. Per germline, CDR1 SNHLY and CDR2 FYNNEI. CDR3 length: 14 residues. Study-wide results and caveats: A generally larger estimated richness was seen in naive subsets than in memory subsets.

The rearrangement uses TRBV2 and TRBJ2-5, with 7 bases lining up with TRBD1. The sequence came from a young man in good health. Some clones in this sample may be carry-over from other donors' samples. Sequenced material: naive CD8+ T cells from PBMCs. CDR3 protein: CASKGGSYQETQYF. Written as DNA, the CDR3 is TGTGCCAGCAAAGGGGGCAGTTACCAAGAGACCCAGTACTTC.